The next 27 T cell receptor beta chains were all read from a single sample in a study of identical twins. Each CDR3 protein is one row after TCRdb ran MiXCR on the 5' RACE reads. The sample holds some 300,000 distinct CDR3 sequences, 9% to 15% seen once. These data were also reused for a study on yellow fever vaccine responses in identical twins.

The sample taken for sequencing was CD8+ T cells sorted from blood. The source of these receptors is a woman aged 18 to 35 in good health.

This clonotype was observed at least ten times. The chain couples TRBV12-3 or TRBV12-4 to TRBJ2-1; D is uncertain. The V gene lost 3 bases and the J gene lost 7 bases, with 10 bases spanning the gap. This CDR3 is built from 13 residues. CDR3 sequence reads: CASSFIARNEQFF. DNA of the CDR3: TGTGCCAGCAGTTTCATAGCACGGAATGAGCAGTTCTTC.

There are a few counts of this clonotype. The chain links TRBV7-9 to TRBJ2-2, with D hard to call. Deletions cut 5 bases from V and 5 bases from J, with 15 bases between. This CDR3 contains 15 residues. The germline CDR1 and CDR2 sequences are SEHNR and FQNEAQ (reference sequence). CDR3 loop: CASSLEGQETGELFF. The CDR3 DNA reads as TGTGCCAGCAGCCTAGAAGGCCAGGAAACCGGGGAGCTGTTTTTT.

The chain combines TRBV7-8 with TRBJ2-7; maybe TRBD2 (5 bases). The CDR3 length is 15 residues. From germline, CDR1 is SGHVS and CDR2 FQNEAQ. V was pared by 5 bases and J by 5 bases, with 19 bases between. The CDR3 sequence: CASSPRTGLIDEQYF. CDR3 coding DNA: TGTGCCAGCAGCCCGAGGACTGGGTTAATAGACGAGCAGTACTTC.

This chain links TRBV27 with TRBJ2-3; TRBD2 matches at 9 bases. V dropped 5 bases and J dropped 4; count of bases not matched to a gene: 7. Germline V CDR1 and CDR2: MNHEY, SMNVEV (reference sequence). CDR3 size: 15 residues. Here the CDR3 DNA reads TGTGCCAGCAGTCAGGGCGGGAGGGTGGCAGATACGCAGTATTTT. Its translation: CASSQGGRVADTQYF.

A few counts support this clonotype. The rearrangement links TRBV10-2 to TRBJ2-7; TRBD1 matches at 10 bases. V shed 6 bases, J shed 5 bases, and the junction held 7 bases outside the gene matches. Germline V gene sequence: CDR1 WSHSY, CDR2 SAAADI. CDR3 length equals 14 residues. This CDR3 reads CASSAGTGDHEQYF. CDR3 nucleotide sequence: TGCGCCAGCAGCGCCGGGACAGGGGACCACGAGCAGTACTTC.

A few counts support this clonotype. This chain joins TRBV5-6 and TRBJ1-1; D gene unclear. This CDR3 has 14 residues. Germline CDR1 reads SGHDT; CDR2 reads YYEEEE. The ends were cut back, 3 bases at V and 0 bases at J, with 9 bases in the middle. The CDR3 sequence: CASSSVVMNTEAFF. The CDR3 nucleotides are TGTGCCAGCAGCTCAGTAGTTATGAACACTGAAGCTTTCTTT.

This clonotype came up many times. The chain employs TRBV7-9 and TRBJ2-1; tentative D call: TRBD2 (6 bases). V lost 1 base and J lost 6, with 16 bases in between. Germline V gene lookup returns CDR1 SEHNR and CDR2 FQNEAQ (reference sequence). This CDR3 comprises 16 residues. CDR3 coding DNA: TGTGCCAGCAGCTTAGTGGGACTGGGAATGTCCAATGAGCAGTTCTTC. Translating it yields CASSLVGLGMSNEQFF.

The CDR3 region has the DNA TGTGCCAGTGTCAGGGAAAGCACAGATACGCAGTATTTT. It translates to CASVRESTDTQYF. The J gene is TRBJ2-3, the V gene TRBV7-9, with a tentative D call TRBD1 (5 bases). V dropped 9 bases and J dropped 0 bases, with 10 bases sitting between them. The CDR3 is 13 amino acids. Germline loops: CDR1 SEHNR, CDR2 FQNEAQ (reference sequence).

The sample holds many counts of this clonotype. V is TRBV10-3 and J is TRBJ2-7, with TRBD2 as a possible D gene (6 bases). There are 15 residues in the CDR3. Germline V gives CDR1 ENHRY, CDR2 SYGVKD. V shed 2 bases and J shed 7 bases, with 18 bases lying between them. CDR3 nucleotide sequence: TGTGCCATCAGTGAGAGGGAGGCTAGCGTTGAGGAGCAGTACTTC. Protein sequence: CAISEREASVEEQYF.

Only a few counts were recorded for this clonotype. The rearrangement links TRBV6-1 to TRBJ2-2; D gene ambiguous. Germline V gene lookup returns CDR1 MNHNS and CDR2 SASEGT. The ends were cut back, 5 bases at V and 8 bases at J, with 21 bases in the middle. The CDR3 sequence is 16 residues long. The CDR3 DNA reads TGTGCCAGCAGTCCCCCGATGGAGATCCCACGGGGGGAGCTGTTTTTT. This gives the protein CASSPPMEIPRGELFF.

This clonotype was found a few times. The chain couples TRBV7-9 to TRBJ2-3; 13 positions agree with TRBD2. Germline V CDR1 and CDR2: SEHNR, FQNEAQ (reference sequence). Trimming at V came to 5 bases and at J to 4 bases, leaving 6 bases not matched to a gene. The CDR3 sequence is 16 residues long. The CDR3 coding sequence is TGTGCCAGCAGCGAAGGACTAGCGGGGGCCCCAGATACGCAGTATTTT. This gives the protein CASSEGLAGAPDTQYF.

The chain is built from TRBV12-3 or TRBV12-4 and TRBJ2-2; possibly TRBD1 or TRBD2 for D (5 bases each). The CDR3 has 16 amino acids. V lost 1 base and J lost 3, with 12 bases in between. The CDR3 region has the DNA TGTGCCAGCAGTTTAGGGTCGGGGCGGTACACCGGGGAGCTGTTTTTT. Translating gives CASSLGSGRYTGELFF.

The CDR3: CASSLGGPTLYNEQFF. The CDR3 DNA sequence: TGTGCCAGCAGCTTGGGGGGGCCCACCCTCTACAATGAGCAGTTCTTC. The chain joins TRBV5-4 to TRBJ2-1; TRBD1 is a possible D gene (6 bases). Germline assignment: CDR1 SGHNT and CDR2 YYREEE (reference sequence). The CDR3 has 16 residues. Between the trimmed V and J ends, which lost 0 bases and 3 bases, there was a span of 13 bases.

This clonotype was observed a handful of times. The gene calls are TRBV20-1 and TRBJ2-7; D possibly corresponds to TRBD1 (5 bases). The germline gives CDR1 DFQATT, CDR2 SNEGSKA (reference sequence). Trimming removed 0 bases from V and 0 bases from J, with 12 bases in between. This CDR3 has 15 amino acids. CDR3 nucleotides: TGCAGTGCTAGAGACCTTGTGACAGTCTCCTACGAGCAGTACTTC. It is translated as CSARDLVTVSYEQYF.

This clonotype has just a few counts. The rearrangement uses TRBV4-1 and TRBJ2-1, with 13 bases fitting TRBD2. V dropped 2 bases and J dropped 8; count of bases not matched to a gene: 3. Germline V gene sequence: CDR1 MGHRA, CDR2 YSYEKL. The CDR3 loop spans 15 amino acids. This CDR3 is CASSQTSGGAYEQFF. The CDR3 region has the DNA TGCGCCAGCAGCCAAACTAGCGGGGGGGCATATGAGCAGTTCTTC.

This clonotype was observed a handful of times. The V and J genes are TRBV4-1 and TRBJ1-1; D ambiguous. The CDR3 contains 16 residues. V gave up 0 bases and J gave up 3 bases, with 14 bases separating them. The germline V gene encodes CDR1 MGHRA and CDR2 YSYEKL. The DNA for the CDR3 is TGCGCCAGCAGCCAAGAACACGGGGTCGGGGACACTGAAGCTTTCTTT. This sequence encodes CASSQEHGVGDTEAFF.

This clonotype was counted at least ten times. This chain uses TRBV15 with TRBJ2-1; D not resolved. CDR1 is LNHNV and CDR2 is YYDKDF in the germline V gene (reference sequence). V shed 3 bases and J shed 10 bases, with 10 bases lying between them. The length of the CDR3 is 12 residues. The chain's CDR3 is CATSSLLGEQFF. The CDR3 DNA reads TGTGCCACCAGCAGCCTTCTGGGGGAGCAGTTCTTC.

The J gene is TRBJ2-5, the V gene TRBV12-3 or TRBV12-4; possible D gene TRBD2, 5 bases. The CDR3 covers 14 residues. Trimming removed 7 bases at V and 2 bases at J, with 14 bases between. The CDR3 region has the DNA TGTGCCAGCAATACACTAGGACCACAAGAGACCCAGTACTTC. This codes for CASNTLGPQETQYF.

The chain employs TRBV11-1 and TRBJ2-3; 7 bases align to TRBD1. CDR1 and CDR2 from the germline V gene are SGHAT and FQDESV (reference sequence). With V trimmed by 7 bases and J by 2 bases, 18 bases remained unmatched. This CDR3 region has 18 residues. The chain's CDR3 is CASKVTRGPELDTDTQYF. The CDR3 DNA is TGTGCCAGCAAAGTAACTAGGGGGCCCGAACTCGACACAGATACGCAGTATTTT. The full variable domain, completed using reference TRBV11-1 and TRBJ2-3, is EAEVAQSPRYKITEKSQAVAFWCDPISGHATLYWYRQILGQGPELLVQFQDESVVDDSQLPKDRFSAERLKGVDSTLKIQPAELGDSAMYLCASKVTRGPELDTDTQYFGPGTRLTVL.

The chain links TRBV7-9 to TRBJ2-5; D may correspond to TRBD1 or TRBD2 (6 bases each). V was trimmed by 5 bases and J by 1 base, leaving 11 bases between them. Germline loops: CDR1 SEHNR, CDR2 FQNEAQ (reference sequence). The CDR3 runs 14 residues. The CDR3 reads CASSVEGGQETQYF. In DNA form, the CDR3 reads TGTGCCAGCAGCGTAGAGGGGGGCCAAGAGACCCAGTACTTC.

The rearrangement uses TRBV28 and TRBJ2-3; 7 bases fit TRBD2. Per germline, CDR1 MDHEN and CDR2 SYDVKM. Trimming at V came to 6 bases and at J to 4 bases, leaving 13 bases not matched to a gene. The CDR3 contains 16 residues. CDR3 residues: CASRNPGLPWADTQYF. In DNA form, the CDR3 reads TGTGCCAGCAGAAATCCGGGACTACCTTGGGCAGATACGCAGTATTTT. The full variable domain, rest sourced from reference TRBV28 and TRBJ2-3, is DVKVTQSSRYLVKRTGEKVFLECVQDMDHENMFWYRQDPGLGLRLIYFSYDVKMKEKGDIPEGYSVSREKKERFSLILESASTNQTSMYLCASRNPGLPWADTQYFGPGTRLTVL.

The rearrangement joins TRBV28 to TRBJ2-3; D is possibly TRBD1 or TRBD2 (5 bases each). V was clipped by 6 bases and J by 8 bases, with 9 bases between them. Germline lookup yields CDR1 MDHEN and CDR2 SYDVKM. The CDR3 loop spans 11 amino acids. The CDR3 is CASRGGGTQYF. CDR3 in DNA: TGTGCCAGCAGGGGTGGGGGTACGCAGTATTTT.

This clonotype has more than one count but fewer than ten. The rearrangement links TRBV5-1 to TRBJ2-7; 15 nucleotides match TRBD2. This CDR3 contains 17 residues. After removal of 3 bases from V and 7 bases from J, the junction contained 11 bases not matched to a gene. Germline-derived CDR1 and CDR2 are SGHRS and YFSETQ. This CDR3 reads CASSWGLAGGLFGEQYF. CDR3 DNA: TGCGCCAGCAGCTGGGGACTAGCGGGAGGCCTTTTTGGGGAGCAGTACTTC. The full variable domain, in which reference TRBV5-1 and TRBJ2-7 provide the parts outside the CDR3, is KAGVTQTPRYLIKTRGQQVTLSCSPISGHRSVSWYQQTPGQGLQFLFEYFSETQRNKGNFPGRFSGRQFSNSRSEMNVSTLELGDSALYLCASSWGLAGGLFGEQYFGPGTRLTVT.

The chain uses TRBV27 and TRBJ1-2, with no clear D. The CDR3 is 15 amino acids. Trimming took 5 bases from V and 4 from J, leaving 17 bases between them. The germline V gene encodes CDR1 MNHEY and CDR2 SMNVEV (reference sequence). The CDR3 loop reads CASSPTWAGFYGYTF. Written as DNA, the CDR3 is TGTGCCAGCAGTCCCACTTGGGCGGGGTTCTATGGCTACACCTTC.

This clonotype was seen a handful of times. The V gene is TRBV28, the J gene TRBJ2-7; 7 positions match TRBD1. Trimming at V came to 11 bases and at J to 3 bases, leaving 10 bases not matched to a gene. The V gene's germline CDR1 is MDHEN and CDR2 SYDVKM. This CDR3 contains 13 residues. The CDR3 loop reads CAASGTGVYEQYF. The CDR3 DNA reads TGTGCCGCCTCGGGCACAGGGGTCTACGAGCAGTACTTC.

This clonotype was seen a few times. This chain connects TRBV15 to TRBJ2-1, with TRBD2 identical over 7 bases. The CDR3 contains 16 residues. The V and J ends lost 1 base and 4 bases, in that order; junction bases with no gene match: 7. In germline, CDR1 is LNHNV, CDR2 YYDKDF (reference sequence). In nucleotides, the CDR3 is TGTGCCACCAGCAGAGTCCGGGAGGCCGTTTACAATGAGCAGTTCTTC. The encoded protein is CATSRVREAVYNEQFF.

This clonotype was recorded many times. The junction departs from germline at one end; a sequencing error may be responsible. The genes are TRBV5-1 and TRBJ2-7; the D is unclear. Germline loops: CDR1 SGHRS, CDR2 YFSETQ. CDR3 size: 13 residues. DNA for the CDR3: TGTGCCAGCAGTTTGGAAGGCTCCTACGAGCAGTACTTC. The encoded protein is CASSLEGSYEQYF.